The 8 T cell receptor beta chains reported below all come from one sample, sequenced in a study of HIV-infected patients and healthy controls. TCRdb reprocessed the 5' RACE reads with MiXCR, giving one entry per CDR3 protein. Of 18,000 or so distinct CDR3 sequences listed, approximately 18% are singletons. The sequenced sample was CD8+ T cells from blood. These TCRs come from a human donor in good health.

This chain connects TRBV6-5 to TRBJ1-1, with no clear D. Germline CDR1 MNHEY, CDR2 SVGAGI. The V and J ends lost 8 bases and 6 bases respectively, with 13 bases between them. The length of the CDR3 is 12 residues. The CDR3 loop reads CASGLNVAEAFF. In DNA, the CDR3 is TGTGCCAGCGGCTTAAATGTTGCTGAAGCTTTCTTT.

This clonotype was counted only a few times. This chain connects TRBV30 to TRBJ1-2, with D possibly being TRBD1 (5 bases). The length of the CDR3 is 15 residues. V was clipped by 0 bases and J by 5 bases, with 16 bases between them. Germline V gene data show CDR1 as GTSNPN and CDR2 as SVGIG (reference sequence). CDR3 coding DNA: TGTGCCTGGAGTGTAGCCCTGGCCGCAGGGTATGGCTACACCTTC. It codes for CAWSVALAAGYGYTF. Looking up the rest from reference TRBV30 and TRBJ1-2 gives the full variable domain: SQTIHQWPATLVQPVGSPLSLECTVEGTSNPNLYWYRQAAGRGLQLLFYSVGIGQISSEVPQNLSASRPQDRQFILSSKKLLLSDSGFYLCAWSVALAAGYGYTFGSGTRLTVV.

A remark on this clonotype: With a much larger clone just one base away, this may be a read error. J is TRBJ2-1 and V is TRBV7-2, with TRBD1 matching over 9 bases. V was clipped by 3 bases and J by 8 bases; unmatched bases: 8. The CDR3 contains 15 residues. Germline V gives CDR1 SGHTA, CDR2 FQGNSA. DNA of the CDR3: TGTGCCAGCAGCTTTACAGGGGGCATCAGGGATGAGCAGTTCTTC. Amino acids: CASSFTGGIRDEQFF.

The V gene is TRBV4-1, the J gene TRBJ2-1; tentatively, D is TRBD2 (5 bases). This CDR3 contains 16 residues. Trimming removed 0 bases from V and 0 bases from J, with 9 bases in between. Looked up from germline, CDR1 is MGHRA and CDR2 is YSYEKL. This chain's CDR3 is CASSQDSGSSYNEQFF. CDR3 nucleotide sequence: TGCGCCAGCAGCCAAGATTCGGGGAGCTCCTACAATGAGCAGTTCTTC.

At least ten counts were recorded for this clonotype. This rearrangement joins TRBV29-1 to TRBJ2-1; no firm D call. Trimming removed 5 bases from V and 0 bases from J, with 14 bases in between. Looked up from germline, CDR1 is SQVTM and CDR2 is ANQGSEA. This CDR3 region has 15 residues. The CDR3 here is CSVHFSRVSYNEQFF. The CDR3 nucleotides are TGCAGCGTTCATTTCTCTAGGGTCTCCTACAATGAGCAGTTCTTC.

To note about this clonotype: Just one base apart from a much larger clone, this may be a read error. The rearrangement joins TRBV7-9 to TRBJ1-2; 8 positions match TRBD1. There are 12 residues in the CDR3. Germline CDR1 reads SEHNR; CDR2 reads FQNEAQ (reference sequence). The CDR3 region is CASSSGGRGFTF. The CDR3 bases are TGTGCCAGCAGTTCAGGGGGCCGCGGCTTCACCTTC.

The V gene is TRBV7-3, the J gene TRBJ2-1; D not resolved. The CDR3 extends over 16 amino acids. V dropped 1 base and J dropped 2 bases, with 12 bases sitting between them. The germline gives CDR1 SGHTA, CDR2 FQGTGA. The CDR3 is CASSLSLGQAYNEQFF. The CDR3, as DNA: TGTGCCAGCAGCTTAAGCTTGGGCCAAGCCTACAATGAGCAGTTCTTC.

The V and J genes are TRBV12-3 or TRBV12-4 and TRBJ2-3; TRBD2 agrees at 11 bases. This CDR3 contains 17 residues. The V gene end was trimmed by 6 bases and the J gene end by 4 bases; junction bases not matched to a gene: 12. CDR3: CASRSRSGGAVADTQYF. The CDR3 DNA reads as TGTGCCAGCAGATCCCGTAGCGGGGGGGCCGTGGCAGATACGCAGTATTTT.